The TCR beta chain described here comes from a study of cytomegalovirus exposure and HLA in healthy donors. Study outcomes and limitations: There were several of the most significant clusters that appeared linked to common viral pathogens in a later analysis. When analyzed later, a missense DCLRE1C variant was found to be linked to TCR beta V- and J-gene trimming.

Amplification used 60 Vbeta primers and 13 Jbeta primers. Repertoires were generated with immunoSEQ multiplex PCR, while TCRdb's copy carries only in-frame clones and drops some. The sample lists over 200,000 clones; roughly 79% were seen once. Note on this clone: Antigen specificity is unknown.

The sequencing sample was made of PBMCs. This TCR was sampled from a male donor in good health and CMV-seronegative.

The CDR3 nucleotides are TGTGCCGTTACAGTATATAATTCACCCCTCCACTTT. Protein sequence: CAVTVYNSPLHF. The chain uses TRBV7-2 and TRBJ1-6; D call uncertain. The germline V and J ends were trimmed by 11 bases and 4 bases, with 9 bases remaining between them. The CDR3 length is 12 residues. The germline CDR1 and CDR2 sequences are SGHTA and FQGNSA.